The clone carrying this T cell receptor beta chain occurred many times. As yet, its antigen is unknown. From the reads, TCRdb called clonotypes with MiXCR, one entry per CDR3 protein. The sample has some 270,000 distinct CDR3 sequences; approximately 22% are singletons. This entry belongs to a study of T cell repertoires in cytomegalovirus infection. Study overall: Selected CMV epitopes included recently identified HLA-C-restricted ones as well as well-studied HLA-B-restricted ones. The public TCR beta signatures pointed to both CMV infection and matching HLA type. Notes on the study in general: Summed frequency of public TCR beta families distinguished CMV carriers with the relevant HLA. HLA-C-restricted CMV clonotypes gave the most frequent clonotype in two of eight donors.

V lost 4 bases and J 7 bases, leaving 17 bases between the germline ends. This CDR3 has 15 amino acids. CDR1 is SNHLY, CDR2 FYNNEI, per germline. The chain combines TRBV2 with TRBJ1-5; tentatively, D is TRBD1 (6 bases). The sequencing here drew on cultured PBMCs, taken from culture after CMV antigen stimulation. The clonotype originates from a human donor in good health (CMV status not recorded). Some clones in this sample may be carry-over from other donors' samples. CDR3 protein: CASSVNSGVKQPQHF. CDR3 bases: TGTGCCAGCAGTGTCAACTCAGGGGTCAAACAGCCCCAGCATTTT. Full variable domain (rest looked up from reference TRBV2 and TRBJ1-5): EPEVTQTPSHQVTQMGQEVILRCVPISNHLYFYWYRQILGQKVEFLVSFYNNEISEKSEIFDDQFSVERPDGSNFTLKIRSTKLEDSAMYFCASSVNSGVKQPQHFGDGTRLSIL.